This T cell receptor beta chain was recovered during a study of early T cells in non-severe SARS-CoV-2 infection. Overall study context: The input, bulk RNA from unsorted whole blood, was sequenced, and chains were unpaired.

This clonotype was picked up many times. This CDR3 comprises 12 residues. V shed 5 bases and J shed 5 bases, with 10 bases lying between them. Germline V lookup: CDR1 SGHRS, CDR2 YFSETQ. Individual cDNA molecules received unique molecular identifiers. A single record per CDR3 protein comes from TCRdb applying MiXCR to the 5' RACE reads. The sample has nearly 70,000 distinct CDR3 sequences, 3.5% to 6% seen once; the top ten hold more than 3%. This TCR was sampled from an adult who was a healthcare worker with PCR-confirmed SARS-CoV-2 infection or an uninfected control (not recorded which). The donor label of this sample is uncertain. The source material was whole blood, sampled at baseline. This chain joins TRBV5-1 and TRBJ2-5; D gene unclear. The CDR3 DNA reads as TGCGCCAGCAGGGGGTTCGGGGAGACCCAGTACTTC. It translates to CASRGFGETQYF.